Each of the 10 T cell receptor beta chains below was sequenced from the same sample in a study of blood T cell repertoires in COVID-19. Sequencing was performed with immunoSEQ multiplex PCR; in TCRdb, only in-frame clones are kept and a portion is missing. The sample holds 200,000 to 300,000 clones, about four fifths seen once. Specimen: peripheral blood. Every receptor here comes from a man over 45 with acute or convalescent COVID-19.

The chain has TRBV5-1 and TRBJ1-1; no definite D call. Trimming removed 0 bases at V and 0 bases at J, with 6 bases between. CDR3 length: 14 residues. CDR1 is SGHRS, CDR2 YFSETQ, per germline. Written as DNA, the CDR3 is TGCGCCAGCAGCTTGGTTGTCATGAACACTGAAGCTTTCTTT. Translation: CASSLVVMNTEAFF.

The CDR3 loop reads CASSLWTVNEQYF. The DNA of the CDR3 is TGTGCCAGCAGCCTATGGACAGTCAACGAGCAGTACTTC. V usage is TRBV5-5 and J usage is TRBJ2-7, with D perhaps TRBD1 (6 bases). Germline CDR1 and CDR2: SGHKS and YYEKEE (reference sequence). V was clipped by 4 bases and J by 5 bases, with 13 bases between them. The CDR3 length is 13 residues.

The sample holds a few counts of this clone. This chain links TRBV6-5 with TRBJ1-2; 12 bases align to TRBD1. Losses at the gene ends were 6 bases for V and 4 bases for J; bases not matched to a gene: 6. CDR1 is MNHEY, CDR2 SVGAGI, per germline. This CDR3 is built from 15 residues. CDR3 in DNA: TGTGCCAGCAGATCCGGGACAGGGGGCTTCTATGGCTACACCTTC. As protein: CASRSGTGGFYGYTF.

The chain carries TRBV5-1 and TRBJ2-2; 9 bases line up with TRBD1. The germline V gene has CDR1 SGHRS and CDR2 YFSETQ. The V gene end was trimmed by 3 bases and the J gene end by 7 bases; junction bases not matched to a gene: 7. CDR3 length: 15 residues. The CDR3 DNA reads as TGCGCCAGCAGCTACGACAGGGGGTCTGGCGGGGAGCTGTTTTTT. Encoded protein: CASSYDRGSGGELFF.

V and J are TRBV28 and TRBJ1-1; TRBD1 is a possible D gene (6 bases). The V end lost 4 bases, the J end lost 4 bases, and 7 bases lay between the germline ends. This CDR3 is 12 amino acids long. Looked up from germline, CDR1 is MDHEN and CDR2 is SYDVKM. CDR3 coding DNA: TGTGCCAGCAGTTACAGGGTCACTGAAGCTTTCTTT. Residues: CASSYRVTEAFF. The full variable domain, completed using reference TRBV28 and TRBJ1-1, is DVKVTQSSRYLVKRTGEKVFLECVQDMDHENMFWYRQDPGLGLRLIYFSYDVKMKEKGDIPEGYSVSREKKERFSLILESASTNQTSMYLCASSYRVTEAFFGQGTRLTVV.

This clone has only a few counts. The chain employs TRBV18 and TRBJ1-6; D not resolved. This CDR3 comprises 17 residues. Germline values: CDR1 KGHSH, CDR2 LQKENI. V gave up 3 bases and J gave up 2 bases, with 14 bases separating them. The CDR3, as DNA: TGTGCCAGCTCACCTCGAGGCCTCGGGGCCTATAATTCACCCCTCCACTTT. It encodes CASSPRGLGAYNSPLHF.

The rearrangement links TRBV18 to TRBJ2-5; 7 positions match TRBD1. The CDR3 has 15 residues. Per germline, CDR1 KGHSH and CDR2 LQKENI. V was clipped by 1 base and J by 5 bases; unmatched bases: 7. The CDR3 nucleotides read TGTGCCAGCTCACCACTCCCCACAGGGGTGGAGACCCAGTACTTC. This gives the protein CASSPLPTGVETQYF.

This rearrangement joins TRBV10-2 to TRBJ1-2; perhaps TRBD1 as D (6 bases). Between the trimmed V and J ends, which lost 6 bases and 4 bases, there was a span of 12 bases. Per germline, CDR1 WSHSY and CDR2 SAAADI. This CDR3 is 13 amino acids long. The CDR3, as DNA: TGCGCCAGCAGCGACAGGTCAAGCTATGGCTACACCTTC. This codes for CASSDRSSYGYTF.

CDR3 sequence: CASSPGLAGEYNEQFF. DNA of the CDR3: TGTGCCAGCAGCCCGGGACTAGCGGGAGAGTACAATGAGCAGTTCTTC. The rearrangement uses TRBV5-4 and TRBJ2-1; the match to TRBD2 covers 14 bases. This CDR3 has 16 residues. Germline CDR1 reads SGHNT; CDR2 reads YYREEE (reference sequence). The V gene end was trimmed by 4 bases and the J gene end by 4 bases; junction bases not matched to a gene: 4.

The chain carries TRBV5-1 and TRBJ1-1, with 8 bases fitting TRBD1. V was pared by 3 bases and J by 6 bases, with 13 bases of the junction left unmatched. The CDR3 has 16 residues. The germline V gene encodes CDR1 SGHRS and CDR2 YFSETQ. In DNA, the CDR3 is TGCGCCAGCAGCTCAAGGGGACGACAGGGGAGGCCTGAAGCTTTCTTT. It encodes CASSSRGRQGRPEAFF.